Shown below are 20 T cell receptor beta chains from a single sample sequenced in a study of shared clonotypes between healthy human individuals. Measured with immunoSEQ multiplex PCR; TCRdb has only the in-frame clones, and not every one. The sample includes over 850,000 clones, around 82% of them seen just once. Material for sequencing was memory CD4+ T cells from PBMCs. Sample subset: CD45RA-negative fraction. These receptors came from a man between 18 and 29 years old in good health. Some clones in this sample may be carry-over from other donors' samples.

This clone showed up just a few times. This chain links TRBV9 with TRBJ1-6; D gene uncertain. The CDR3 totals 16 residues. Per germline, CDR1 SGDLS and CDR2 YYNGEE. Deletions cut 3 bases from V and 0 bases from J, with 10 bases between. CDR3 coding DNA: TGTGCCAGCAGCGGAGGCGCGAGCTCCTATAATTCACCCCTCCACTTT. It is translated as CASSGGASSYNSPLHF.

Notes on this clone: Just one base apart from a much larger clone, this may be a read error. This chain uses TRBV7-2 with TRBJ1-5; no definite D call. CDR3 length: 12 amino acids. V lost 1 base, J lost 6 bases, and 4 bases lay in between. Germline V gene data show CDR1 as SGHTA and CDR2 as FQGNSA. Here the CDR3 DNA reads TGTGCCAGCAGCTTAGAAGGTCAGCCCCAGCATTTT. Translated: CASSLEGQPQHF.

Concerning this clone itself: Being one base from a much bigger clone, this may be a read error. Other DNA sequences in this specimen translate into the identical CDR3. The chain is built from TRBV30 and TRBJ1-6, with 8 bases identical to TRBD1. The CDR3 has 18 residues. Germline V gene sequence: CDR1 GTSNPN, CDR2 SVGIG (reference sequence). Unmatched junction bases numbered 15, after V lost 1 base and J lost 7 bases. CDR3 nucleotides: TGTGCCTGGAGTGGCAGCCGGACAGGGCTGTCTGGAAATTCACCCCTCCACTTT. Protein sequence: CAWSGSRTGLSGNSPLHF. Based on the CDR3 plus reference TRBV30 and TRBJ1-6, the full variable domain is SQTIHQWPATLVQPVGSPLSLECTVEGTSNPNLYWYRQAAGRGLQLLFYSVGIGQISSEVPQNLSASRPQDRQFILSSKKLLLSDSGFYLCAWSGSRTGLSGNSPLHFGNGTRLTVT.

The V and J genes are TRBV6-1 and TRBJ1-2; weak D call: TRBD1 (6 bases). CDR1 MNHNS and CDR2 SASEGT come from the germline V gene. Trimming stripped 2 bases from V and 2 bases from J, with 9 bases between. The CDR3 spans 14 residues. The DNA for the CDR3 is TGTGCCAGCAGTGAACAGGACAGAAACTATGGCTACACCTTC. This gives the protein CASSEQDRNYGYTF.

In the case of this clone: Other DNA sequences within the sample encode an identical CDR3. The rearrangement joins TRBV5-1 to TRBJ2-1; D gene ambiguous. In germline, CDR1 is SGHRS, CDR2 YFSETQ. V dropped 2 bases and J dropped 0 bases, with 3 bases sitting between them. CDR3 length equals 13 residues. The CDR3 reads CASSFGSYNEQFF. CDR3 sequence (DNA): TGCGCCAGCAGCTTTGGCTCCTACAATGAGCAGTTCTTC.

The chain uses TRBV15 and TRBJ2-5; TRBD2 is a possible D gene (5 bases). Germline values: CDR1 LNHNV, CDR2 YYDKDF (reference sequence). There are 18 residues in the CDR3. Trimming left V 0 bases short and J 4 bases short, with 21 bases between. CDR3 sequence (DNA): TGTGCCACCAGCAGAGATCCCCCTCGTTGGGGAGTGGGAGAGACCCAGTACTTC. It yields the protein CATSRDPPRWGVGETQYF.

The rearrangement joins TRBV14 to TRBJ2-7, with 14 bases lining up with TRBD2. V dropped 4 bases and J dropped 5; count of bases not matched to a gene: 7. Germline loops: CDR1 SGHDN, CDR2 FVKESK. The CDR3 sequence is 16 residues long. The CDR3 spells CASSRRTSGRLNEQYF. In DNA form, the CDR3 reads TGTGCCAGCAGCCGACGGACTAGCGGGAGGCTCAACGAGCAGTACTTC.

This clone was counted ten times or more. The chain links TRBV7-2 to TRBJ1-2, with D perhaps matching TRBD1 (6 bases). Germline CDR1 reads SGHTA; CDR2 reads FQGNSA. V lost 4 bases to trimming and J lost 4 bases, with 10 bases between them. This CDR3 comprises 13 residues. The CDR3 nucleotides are TGTGCCAGCAGCTCAGACAGGCGCTATGGCTACACCTTC. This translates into CASSSDRRYGYTF.

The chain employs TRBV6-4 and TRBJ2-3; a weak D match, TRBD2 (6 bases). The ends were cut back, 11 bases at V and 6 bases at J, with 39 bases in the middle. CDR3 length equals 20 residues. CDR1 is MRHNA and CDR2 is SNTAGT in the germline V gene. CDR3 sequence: CAPSGADHRTTPSSVDTQYF. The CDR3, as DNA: TGTGCCCCCAGTGGCGCGGACCATCGGACTACCCCCAGCTCGGTGGATACGCAGTATTTT.

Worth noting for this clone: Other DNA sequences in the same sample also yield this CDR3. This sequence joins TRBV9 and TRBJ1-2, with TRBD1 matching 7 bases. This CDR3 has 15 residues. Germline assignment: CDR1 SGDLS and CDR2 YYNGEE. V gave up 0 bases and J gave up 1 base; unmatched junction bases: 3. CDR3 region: CASSVGQGVNYGYTF. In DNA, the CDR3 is TGTGCCAGCAGCGTAGGGCAGGGGGTTAACTATGGCTACACCTTC.

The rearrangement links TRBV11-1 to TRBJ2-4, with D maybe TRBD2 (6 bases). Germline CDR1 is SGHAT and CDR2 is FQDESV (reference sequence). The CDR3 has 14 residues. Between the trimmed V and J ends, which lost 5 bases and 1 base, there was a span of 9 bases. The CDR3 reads CASSLAGAKNIQYF. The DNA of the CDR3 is TGTGCCAGCAGCCTCGCGGGGGCCAAAAACATTCAGTACTTC.

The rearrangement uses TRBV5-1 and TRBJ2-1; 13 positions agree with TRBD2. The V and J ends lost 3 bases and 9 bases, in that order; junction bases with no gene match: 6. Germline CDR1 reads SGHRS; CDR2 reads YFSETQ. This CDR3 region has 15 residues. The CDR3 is CASSSTSGRNGEQFF. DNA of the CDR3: TGCGCCAGCAGCTCGACTAGCGGGAGGAATGGTGAGCAGTTCTTC.

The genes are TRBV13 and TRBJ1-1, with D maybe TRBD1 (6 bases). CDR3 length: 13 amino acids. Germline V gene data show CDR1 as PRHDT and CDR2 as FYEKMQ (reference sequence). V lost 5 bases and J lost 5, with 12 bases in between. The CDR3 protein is CASSRGPGTEAFF. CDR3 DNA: TGTGCCAGCAGCCGGGGGCCCGGGACTGAAGCTTTCTTT.

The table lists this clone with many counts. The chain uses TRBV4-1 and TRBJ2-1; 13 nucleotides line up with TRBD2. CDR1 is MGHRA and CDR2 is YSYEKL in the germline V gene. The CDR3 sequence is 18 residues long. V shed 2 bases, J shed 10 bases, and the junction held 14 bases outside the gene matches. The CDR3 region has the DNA TGCGCCAGCAGCCAAAGGACTAGCGGGAGCGGCCAGGGGTACGAGCAGTTCTTC. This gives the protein CASSQRTSGSGQGYEQFF.

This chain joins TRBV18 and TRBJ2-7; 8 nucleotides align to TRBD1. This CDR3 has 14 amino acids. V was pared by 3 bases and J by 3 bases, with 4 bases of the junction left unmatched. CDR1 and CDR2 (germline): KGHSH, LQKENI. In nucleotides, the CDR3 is TGTGCCAGCTCACCTGGGGACAGGCTCTACGAGCAGTACTTC. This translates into CASSPGDRLYEQYF. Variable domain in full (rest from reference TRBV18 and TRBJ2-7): NAGVMQNPRHLVRRRGQEARLRCSPMKGHSHVYWYRQLPEEGLKFMVYLQKENIIDESGMPKERFSAEFPKEGPSILRIQQVVRGDSAAYFCASSPGDRLYEQYFGPGTRLTVT.

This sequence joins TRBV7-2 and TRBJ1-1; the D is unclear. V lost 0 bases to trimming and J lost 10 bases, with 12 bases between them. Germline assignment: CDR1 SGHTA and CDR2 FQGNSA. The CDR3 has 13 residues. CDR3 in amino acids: CASSLAAPRRAFF. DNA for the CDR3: TGTGCCAGCAGCTTAGCGGCACCTAGGCGAGCTTTCTTT. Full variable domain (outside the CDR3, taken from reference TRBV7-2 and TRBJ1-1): GAGVSQSPSNKVTEKGKDVELRCDPISGHTALYWYRQSLGQGLEFLIYFQGNSAPDKSGLPSDRFSAERTGGSVSTLTIQRTQQEDSAVYLCASSLAAPRRAFFGQGTRLTVV.

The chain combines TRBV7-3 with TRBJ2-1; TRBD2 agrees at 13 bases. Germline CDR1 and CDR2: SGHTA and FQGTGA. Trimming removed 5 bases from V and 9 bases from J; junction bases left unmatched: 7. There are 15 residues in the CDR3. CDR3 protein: CASSLLAGGRGEQFF. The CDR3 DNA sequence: TGTGCCAGCAGCCTACTAGCGGGAGGGCGTGGTGAGCAGTTCTTC.

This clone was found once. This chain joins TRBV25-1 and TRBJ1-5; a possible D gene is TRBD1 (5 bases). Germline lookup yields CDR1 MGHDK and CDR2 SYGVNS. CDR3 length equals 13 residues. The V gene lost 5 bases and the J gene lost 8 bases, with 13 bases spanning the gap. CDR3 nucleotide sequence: TGTGCCAGCAGTAGGGGACGTGGGGAGCCCCAGCATTTT. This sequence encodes CASSRGRGEPQHF.

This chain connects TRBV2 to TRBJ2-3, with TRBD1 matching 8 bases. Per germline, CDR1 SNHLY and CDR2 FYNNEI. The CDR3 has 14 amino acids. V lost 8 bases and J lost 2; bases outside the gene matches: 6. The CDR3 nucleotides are TGTGCCAGCTTAAGGGACAGGACCACAGATACGCAGTATTTT. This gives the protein CASLRDRTTDTQYF.

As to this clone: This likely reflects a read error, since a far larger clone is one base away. The CDR3 loop is CASSEVGTEAFF. The CDR3, as DNA: TGTGCCAGCAGCGAGGTGGGCACTGAAGCTTTCTTT. This rearrangement joins TRBV5-6 to TRBJ1-1; no firm D call. The ends were cut back, 4 bases at V and 4 bases at J, with 8 bases in the middle. The CDR3 has 12 residues. Per the germline V gene, CDR1 is SGHDT and CDR2 is YYEEEE.